Each of the 10 T cell receptor beta chains below was sequenced from the same sample in a study of T cells in Graves' hyperthyroidism and ophthalmopathy. There were TCR beta CDR3 regions amplified from RNA transcripts. The study used the HTBI primer set for a first-round RT-PCR of the TCR CDR3. TCRdb used MiXCR to reprocess the multiplex PCR reads, holding one entry per CDR3 protein. The table records about 640,000 distinct CDR3 sequences, approximately 14% of them present only once. Sequenced material: blood. These receptors were taken from a woman aged 45-65 years with Graves' ophthalmopathy.

The chain couples TRBV5-1 to TRBJ2-1; the D is unclear. The germline CDR1 and CDR2 sequences are SGHRS and YFSETQ. CDR3 length: 14 amino acids. With 3 bases removed from V and 0 bases from J, the gap between germline ends came to 7 bases. CDR3 residues: CASSWTVSYNEQFF. CDR3 DNA: TGCGCCAGCAGCTGGACCGTCTCCTACAATGAGCAGTTCTTC.

In its sample, this clonotype was seen many times. The rearrangement joins TRBV7-9 to TRBJ1-1; 8 bases map to TRBD1. The CDR3 length is 14 residues. Germline assignment: CDR1 SEHNR and CDR2 FQNEAQ (reference sequence). V lost 5 bases to trimming and J lost 0 bases; unmatched junction nucleotides: 2. The CDR3, as DNA: TGTGCCAGCAGCGACAGGGGTCTGAACACTGAAGCTTTCTTT. Residues: CASSDRGLNTEAFF.

This clonotype has a count of ten or more. The J gene is TRBJ2-1, the V gene TRBV18, with D hard to call. V was trimmed by 2 bases and J by 5 bases, leaving 10 bases between them. The germline V gene has CDR1 KGHSH and CDR2 LQKENI. The CDR3 loop spans 14 amino acids. CDR3 region: CASSPIVADNEQFF. CDR3 DNA: TGTGCCAGCTCACCAATAGTAGCTGACAATGAGCAGTTCTTC.

This chain uses TRBV20-1 with TRBJ1-5, with D tentatively TRBD1 (6 bases). Trimming removed 0 bases at V and 0 bases at J, with 9 bases between. This CDR3 is 15 amino acids long. Germline V CDR1 and CDR2: DFQATT, SNEGSKA (reference sequence). CDR3 loop: CSARDTGFSNQPQHF. CDR3 sequence (DNA): TGCAGTGCTAGAGACACAGGGTTTAGCAATCAGCCCCAGCATTTT.

This clonotype has a count of ten or more. V and J are TRBV5-8 and TRBJ2-1; 7 bases agree with TRBD2. The CDR3 is made up of 15 amino acids. The V gene end was trimmed by 0 bases and the J gene end by 6 bases; junction bases not matched to a gene: 6. The germline V gene encodes CDR1 SGHTS and CDR2 YDEGEE. The CDR3 DNA reads as TGTGCCAGCAGCTTGGCCGTGCGGGGGAGCAATGAGCAGTTCTTC. Residues: CASSLAVRGSNEQFF.

This clonotype was counted at least ten times. The CDR3 region is CASSLVGVGGKDEQYF. The CDR3 bases are TGTGCCAGCAGCTTAGTTGGCGTGGGGGGTAAGGACGAGCAGTACTTC. The J gene is TRBJ2-7, the V gene TRBV7-8; possible D gene TRBD2, 6 bases. V shed 1 base and J shed 5 bases, with 18 bases lying between them. The CDR3 loop spans 16 amino acids. CDR1 and CDR2 (germline): SGHVS, FQNEAQ. The full variable domain, rest sourced from reference TRBV7-8 and TRBJ2-7, is GAGVSQSPRYKVAKRGQDVALRCDPISGHVSLFWYQQALGQGPEFLTYFQNEAQLDKSGLPSDRFFAERPEGSVSTLKIQRTQQEDSAVYLCASSLVGVGGKDEQYFGPGTRLTVT.

This clonotype occurred many times. The chain recombines TRBV28 with TRBJ1-1; 7 nucleotides line up with TRBD1. The CDR3 contains 16 residues. From germline, CDR1 is MDHEN and CDR2 SYDVKM. With 5 bases clipped from V and 3 bases from J, the junction kept 12 bases outside the gene matches. CDR3 protein: CASSPVRGQGDTEAFF. In nucleotides, the CDR3 is TGTGCCAGCAGTCCCGTGAGGGGGCAAGGTGACACTGAAGCTTTCTTT.

This clonotype occurred a few times. This chain joins TRBV6-2 or TRBV6-3 and TRBJ2-3; 7 bases agree with TRBD2. This CDR3 has 18 residues. The trim removed 0 bases at V and 2 bases at J, leaving 11 bases unmatched. Germline V gives CDR1 MNHEY, CDR2 SVGEGT. CDR3 sequence: CASSYSKTSPSLTDTQYF. Written as DNA, the CDR3 is TGTGCCAGCAGTTACTCGAAGACTAGCCCGTCCCTCACAGATACGCAGTATTTT.

This clonotype was counted at least ten times. V and J are TRBV7-9 and TRBJ2-1; 14 nucleotides match TRBD2. V shed 1 base, J shed 4 bases, and the junction held 3 bases outside the gene matches. This CDR3 spans 17 amino acids. Germline CDR1 is SEHNR and CDR2 is FQNEAQ (reference sequence). CDR3 in DNA: TGTGCCAGCAGCTTAGGGGGACTAGCGGGAGAGTACAATGAGCAGTTCTTC. It encodes CASSLGGLAGEYNEQFF.

The V call is TRBV7-9, the J call TRBJ2-1; 10 bases fit TRBD2. V was clipped by 4 bases and J by 3 bases; unmatched bases: 6. The CDR3 loop spans 16 amino acids. Germline CDR1 SEHNR, CDR2 FQNEAQ (reference sequence). The CDR3 loop reads CASSSDSGRIYNEQFF. DNA for the CDR3: TGTGCCAGCAGCTCGGATAGCGGGAGGATCTACAATGAGCAGTTCTTC.